This passage covers 7 T cell receptor beta chains from one sample sequenced in a study of PD-L1 blockade in urothelial cancer. Assay used: immunoSEQ multiplex PCR; TCRdb lists only in-frame clones, some missing. The sample carries 70,000 to 75,000 clones, approximately 80% recorded once. This material consisted of PBMCs, taken around atezolizumab (anti-PD-L1) treatment. The receptor set was obtained from a man between 65 and 85 years old with urothelial cancer.

This rearrangement joins TRBV28 to TRBJ2-7; TRBD1 agrees at 7 bases. V was clipped by 4 bases and J by 6 bases; unmatched bases: 9. The CDR3 totals 14 residues. Germline values: CDR1 MDHEN, CDR2 SYDVKM. CDR3 sequence (DNA): TGTGCCAGCAGTTGGACTCAGGGGGTCTCCGAGCAGTACTTC. Protein sequence: CASSWTQGVSEQYF.

The chain uses TRBV28 and TRBJ2-5, with TRBD2 matching 8 bases. The ends lost 3 bases at V and 5 bases at J; junction bases unmatched: 8. The CDR3 loop spans 15 amino acids. Looked up from germline, CDR1 is MDHEN and CDR2 is SYDVKM. This CDR3 reads CASSLREEVPETQYF. The CDR3 nucleotides read TGTGCCAGCAGTTTGCGGGAGGAGGTTCCGGAGACCCAGTACTTC.

This clone has only a few counts. V usage is TRBV5-6 and J usage is TRBJ2-3; a possible D gene is TRBD2 (5 bases). This CDR3 comprises 16 residues. Germline CDR1 is SGHDT and CDR2 is YYEEEE. V dropped 0 bases and J dropped 2 bases, with 13 bases sitting between them. CDR3 sequence: CASSLVGRGLTDTQYF. CDR3 bases: TGTGCCAGCAGCTTGGTCGGCAGAGGACTCACAGATACGCAGTATTTT. The whole variable domain, remainder taken from reference TRBV5-6 and TRBJ2-3, is DAGVTQSPTHLIKTRGQQVTLRCSPKSGHDTVSWYQQALGQGPQFIFQYYEEEERQRGNFPDRFSGHQFPNYSSELNVNALLLGDSALYLCASSLVGRGLTDTQYFGPGTRLTVL.

The sample holds a few counts of this clone. The chain recombines TRBV9 with TRBJ2-3, with TRBD2 identical over 8 bases. This CDR3 is 15 amino acids long. Trimming at V came to 2 bases and at J to 3 bases, leaving 5 bases not matched to a gene. CDR1 and CDR2 from the germline V gene are SGDLS and YYNGEE. CDR3 sequence: CASSVQAGETDTQYF. As DNA, the CDR3 is TGTGCCAGCAGCGTCCAAGCGGGAGAGACAGATACGCAGTATTTT.

J is TRBJ2-2 and V is TRBV4-1; D is possibly TRBD2 (6 bases). Germline assignment: CDR1 MGHRA and CDR2 YSYEKL. Trimming removed 1 base from V and 4 bases from J, with 10 bases in between. The CDR3 runs 15 residues. In DNA form, the CDR3 reads TGCGCCAGCAGCCAAGGGGCGGGGTTCACCGGGGAGCTGTTTTTT. This encodes CASSQGAGFTGELFF.

This rearrangement joins TRBV15 to TRBJ1-4, with D possibly TRBD1 on 5 matching bases. Trimming pared 9 bases from V and 5 bases from J, leaving 19 bases between. Germline CDR1 and CDR2: LNHNV and YYDKDF (reference sequence). The CDR3 covers 15 residues. The CDR3, as DNA: TGTGCCACAAGGGACTCCCAAATGGGGAATGAAAAACTGTTTTTT. Translation gives CATRDSQMGNEKLFF.

The rearrangement uses TRBV18 and TRBJ2-3, with TRBD2 as a possible D gene (5 bases). Trimming cost V 4 bases and J 8 bases, with 13 bases left between them. CDR3 length equals 13 residues. Germline V gene lookup returns CDR1 KGHSH and CDR2 LQKENI. CDR3 amino acids: CASSQGGGVTQYF. For the CDR3, the DNA is TGTGCCAGCTCACAAGGAGGCGGTGTTACGCAGTATTTT.